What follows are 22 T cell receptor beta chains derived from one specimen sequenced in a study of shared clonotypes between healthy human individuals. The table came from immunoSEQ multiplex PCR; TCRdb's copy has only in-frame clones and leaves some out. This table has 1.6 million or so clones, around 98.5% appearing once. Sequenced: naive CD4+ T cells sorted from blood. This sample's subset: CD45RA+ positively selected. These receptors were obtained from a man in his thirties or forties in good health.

The CDR3 region has the DNA TGTGCCAGCAGCTTAGTCCAGGGTCGACCCCAAGAGACCCAGTACTTC. It codes for CASSLVQGRPQETQYF. The chain is built from TRBV7-8 and TRBJ2-5, with D possibly being TRBD1 (5 bases). The V and J ends lost 1 base and 1 base respectively, with 13 bases between them. CDR3 length: 16 residues. Looked up from germline, CDR1 is SGHVS and CDR2 is FQNEAQ.

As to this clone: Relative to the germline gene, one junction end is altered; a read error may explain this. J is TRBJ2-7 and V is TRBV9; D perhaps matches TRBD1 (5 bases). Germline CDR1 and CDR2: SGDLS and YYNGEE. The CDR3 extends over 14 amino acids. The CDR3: CASSVATGQGPLLF. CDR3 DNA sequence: TGTGCCAGCAGCGTAGCTACTGGACAAGGCCCTCTCCTCTTC.

In DNA form, the CDR3 reads TGCGCCAGCAGCCACGATTCCTACGAGCAGTACTTC. It is translated as CASSHDSYEQYF. The rearrangement uses TRBV5-1 and TRBJ2-7; D not certain. The V end lost 4 bases, the J end lost 1 base, and 6 bases lay between the germline ends. The V gene's germline CDR1 is SGHRS and CDR2 YFSETQ. The CDR3 sequence is 12 residues long.

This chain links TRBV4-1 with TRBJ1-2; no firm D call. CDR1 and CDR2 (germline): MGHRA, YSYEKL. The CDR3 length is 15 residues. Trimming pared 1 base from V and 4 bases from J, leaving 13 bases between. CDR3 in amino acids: CASSQALGVPYGYTF. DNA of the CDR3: TGCGCCAGCAGCCAAGCACTCGGGGTCCCCTATGGCTACACCTTC.

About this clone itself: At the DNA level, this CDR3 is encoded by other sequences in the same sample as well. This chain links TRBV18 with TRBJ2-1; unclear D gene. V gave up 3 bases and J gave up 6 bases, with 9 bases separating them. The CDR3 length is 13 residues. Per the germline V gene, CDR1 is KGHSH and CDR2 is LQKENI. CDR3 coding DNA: TGTGCCAGCTCACCTACCCGGGTCAATGAGCAGTTCTTC. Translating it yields CASSPTRVNEQFF.

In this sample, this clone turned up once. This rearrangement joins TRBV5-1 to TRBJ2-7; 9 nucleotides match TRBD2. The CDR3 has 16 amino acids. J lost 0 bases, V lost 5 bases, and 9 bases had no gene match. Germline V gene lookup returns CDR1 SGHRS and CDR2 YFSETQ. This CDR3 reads CASSVSLAGISYEQYF. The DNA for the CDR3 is TGCGCCAGCAGTGTTAGTCTAGCGGGGATCTCCTACGAGCAGTACTTC. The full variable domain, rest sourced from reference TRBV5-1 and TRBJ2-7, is KAGVTQTPRYLIKTRGQQVTLSCSPISGHRSVSWYQQTPGQGLQFLFEYFSETQRNKGNFPGRFSGRQFSNSRSEMNVSTLELGDSALYLCASSVSLAGISYEQYFGPGTRLTVT.

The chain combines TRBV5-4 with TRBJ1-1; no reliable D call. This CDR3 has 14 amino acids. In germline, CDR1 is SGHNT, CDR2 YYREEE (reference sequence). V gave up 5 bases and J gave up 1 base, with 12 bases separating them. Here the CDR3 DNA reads TGTGCCAGCAGTTCAACCCCCGGGAACACTGAAGCTTTCTTT. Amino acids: CASSSTPGNTEAFF.

In DNA form, the CDR3 reads TGTGCCAGCAAAGGGCCCGGCGACGAGCAGTACTTC. Translating it yields CASKGPGDEQYF. The V gene is TRBV7-9, the J gene TRBJ2-7; D uncertain. Trimming shortened V by 7 bases and J by 5 bases, and 12 bases separated the two germline ends. This CDR3 is built from 12 residues. Germline V gene lookup returns CDR1 SEHNR and CDR2 FQNEAQ (reference sequence).

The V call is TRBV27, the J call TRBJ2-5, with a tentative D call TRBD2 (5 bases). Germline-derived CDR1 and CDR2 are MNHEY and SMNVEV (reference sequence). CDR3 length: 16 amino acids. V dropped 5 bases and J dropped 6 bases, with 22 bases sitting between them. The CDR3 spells CASSRYSREIVKTQYF. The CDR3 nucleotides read TGTGCCAGCAGTCGCTACTCCCGGGAAATAGTGAAGACCCAGTACTTC.

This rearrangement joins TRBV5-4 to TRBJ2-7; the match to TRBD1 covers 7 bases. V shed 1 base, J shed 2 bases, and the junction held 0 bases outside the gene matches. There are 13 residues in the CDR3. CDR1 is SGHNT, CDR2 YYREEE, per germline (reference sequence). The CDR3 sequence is CASSLQGAYEQYF. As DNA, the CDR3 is TGTGCCAGCAGCTTGCAGGGGGCCTACGAGCAGTACTTC.

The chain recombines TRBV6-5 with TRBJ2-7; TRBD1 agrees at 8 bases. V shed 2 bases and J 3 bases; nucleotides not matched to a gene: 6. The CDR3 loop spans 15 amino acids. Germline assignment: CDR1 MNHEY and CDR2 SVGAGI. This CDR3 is CASSYAGTGDYEQYF. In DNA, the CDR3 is TGTGCCAGCAGTTACGCCGGGACAGGCGACTACGAGCAGTACTTC.

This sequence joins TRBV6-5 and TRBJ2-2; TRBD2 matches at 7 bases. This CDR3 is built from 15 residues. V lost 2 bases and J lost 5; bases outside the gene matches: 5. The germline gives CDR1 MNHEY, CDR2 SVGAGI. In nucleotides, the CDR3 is TGTGCCAGCAGTTACGGCGGGAGCTTAACCGGGGAGCTGTTTTTT. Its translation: CASSYGGSLTGELFF.

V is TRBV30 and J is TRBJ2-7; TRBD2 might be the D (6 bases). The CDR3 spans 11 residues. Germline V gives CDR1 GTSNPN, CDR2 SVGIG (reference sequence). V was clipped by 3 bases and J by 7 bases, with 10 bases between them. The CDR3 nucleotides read TGTGCCTGGAGAACAGGACTAGAGCAGTACTTC. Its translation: CAWRTGLEQYF.

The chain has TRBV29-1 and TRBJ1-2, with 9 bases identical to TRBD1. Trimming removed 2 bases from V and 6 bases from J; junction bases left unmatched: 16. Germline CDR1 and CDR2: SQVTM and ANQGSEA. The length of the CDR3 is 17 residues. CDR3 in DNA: TGCAGCGTTGAAAAGGGGACAGGGTTCGGTCCGCGTAATGGCTACACCTTC. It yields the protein CSVEKGTGFGPRNGYTF. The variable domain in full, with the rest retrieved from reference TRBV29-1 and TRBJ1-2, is SAVISQKPSRDICQRGTSLTIQCQVDSQVTMMFWYRQQPGQSLTLIATANQGSEATYESGFVIDKFPISRPNLTFSTLTVSNMSPEDSSIYLCSVEKGTGFGPRNGYTFGSGTRLTVV.

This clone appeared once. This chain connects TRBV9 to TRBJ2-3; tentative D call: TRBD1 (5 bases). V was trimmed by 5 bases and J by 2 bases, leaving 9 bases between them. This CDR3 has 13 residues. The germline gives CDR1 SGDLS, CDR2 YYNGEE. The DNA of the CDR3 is TGTGCCAGCAGTAGGGGTAACACAGATACGCAGTATTTT. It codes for CASSRGNTDTQYF.

The CDR3 DNA sequence: TGTGCCAGCAAGGTTACTAGCGGCGCCTACGAGCAGTACTTC. It is translated as CASKVTSGAYEQYF. This sequence joins TRBV2 and TRBJ2-7; 8 nucleotides agree with TRBD2. CDR3 size: 14 residues. After removal of 7 bases from V and 2 bases from J, the junction contained 7 bases not matched to a gene. Germline V lookup: CDR1 SNHLY, CDR2 FYNNEI.

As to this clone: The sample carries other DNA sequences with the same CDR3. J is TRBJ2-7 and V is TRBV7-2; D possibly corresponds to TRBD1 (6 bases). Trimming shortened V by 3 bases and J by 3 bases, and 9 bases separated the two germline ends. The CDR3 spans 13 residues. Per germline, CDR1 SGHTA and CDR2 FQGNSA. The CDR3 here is CASSLAGVYEQYF. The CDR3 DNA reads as TGTGCCAGCAGCTTGGCAGGGGTCTACGAGCAGTACTTC.

In nucleotides, the CDR3 is TGCAGCGTTGGCCACCAGGTCGGGGGAACCGGGGAGCTGTTTTTT. It codes for CSVGHQVGGTGELFF. This chain connects TRBV29-1 to TRBJ2-2; a weak D match, TRBD2 (6 bases). The CDR3 has 15 residues. Germline V gene sequence: CDR1 SQVTM, CDR2 ANQGSEA. Trimming left V 4 bases short and J 5 bases short, with 17 bases between.

The CDR3 sequence: CASSLSSSLSRSEAFF. In nucleotides, the CDR3 is TGCGCCAGCAGCCTTTCGAGCTCCCTAAGTCGGAGTGAAGCTTTCTTT. V usage is TRBV4-3 and J usage is TRBJ1-1; no clear D gene. V was trimmed by 4 bases and J by 7 bases, leaving 22 bases between them. Germline CDR1 reads LGHNA; CDR2 reads YSLEER. The CDR3 extends over 16 amino acids.

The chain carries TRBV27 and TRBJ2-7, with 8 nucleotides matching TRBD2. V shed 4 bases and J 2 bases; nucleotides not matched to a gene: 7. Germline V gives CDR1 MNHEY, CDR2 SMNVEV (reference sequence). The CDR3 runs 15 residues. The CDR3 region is CASSSQAGVAYEQYF. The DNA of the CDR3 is TGTGCCAGCAGTTCTCAAGCGGGAGTGGCCTACGAGCAGTACTTC.

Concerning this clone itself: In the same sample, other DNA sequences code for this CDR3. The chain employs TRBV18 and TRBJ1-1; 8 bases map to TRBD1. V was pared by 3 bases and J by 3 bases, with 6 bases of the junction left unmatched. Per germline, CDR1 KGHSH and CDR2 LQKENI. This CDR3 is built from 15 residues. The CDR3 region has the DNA TGTGCCAGCTCACCCCGGACAGGGAGGGACACTGAAGCTTTCTTT. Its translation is CASSPRTGRDTEAFF.

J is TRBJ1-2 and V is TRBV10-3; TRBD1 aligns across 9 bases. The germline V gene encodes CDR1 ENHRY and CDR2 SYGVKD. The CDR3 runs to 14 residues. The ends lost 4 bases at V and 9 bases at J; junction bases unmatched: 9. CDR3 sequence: CAISADRGSSSYTF. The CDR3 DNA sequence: TGTGCCATCAGTGCCGACAGGGGGAGTAGTAGCTACACCTTC.